The clone carrying this TCR beta chain was detected only a few times. Antigen specificity is unknown. The data derive from a study of human T cells and chemical hapten exposure. For the study at large: In the roughly 25-week study, patients were dosed weekly with diphenylcyclopropenone on the scalp throughout.

Study-wide points: Following DPC sensitization, TCRs present above 1 in 1000 frequency showed no change. Donors had alopecia, so their immune response may differ from healthy people's.

The CDR3 spans 12 residues. The germline V gene has CDR1 MDHEN and CDR2 SYDVKM. The V end lost 7 bases, the J end lost 2 bases, and 9 bases lay between the germline ends. Authors' methods: Ranging from about 20,000 to 700,000, TCR counts per sample had a median value of around 90,000. Using its own MiXCR run on the RACE reads, TCRdb lists one record per CDR3 protein. None of the V and J calls come from the authors' own analysis; TCRdb made them. The sample has about 82,000 distinct CDR3 sequences; over 8.5% are singletons. Sample time point: patch test 1, 2 weeks after DPC sensitization. As to treatment: therapeutic diphenylcyclopropenone sensitization with weekly scalp DPC.

The TCR comes from a woman between 50 and 59 years old with alopecia areata. Some clones in this sample may be carry-over from other donors' samples. Sequencing was performed on whole blood, taken in connection with sensitization to the hapten diphenylcyclopropenone (DPC). The J gene is TRBJ2-7, the V gene TRBV28; D is undetermined. CDR3 coding DNA: TGTGCCAGCAAGGCAGGCCCCTACGAGCAGTACTTC. As protein: CASKAGPYEQYF. The full variable domain, with the rest looked up from reference TRBV28 and TRBJ2-7, is DVKVTQSSRYLVKRTGEKVFLECVQDMDHENMFWYRQDPGLGLRLIYFSYDVKMKEKGDIPEGYSVSREKKERFSLILESASTNQTSMYLCASKAGPYEQYFGPGTRLTVT.